This TCR beta chain was obtained from a study of cytomegalovirus exposure and HLA in healthy donors. Points from the study as a whole: The study labeled more than 150 TCR beta chains cytomegalovirus-associated.

This CDR3 has 16 amino acids. Trimming took 3 bases from V and 1 from J, leaving 15 bases between them. Germline lookup yields CDR1 LGHNA and CDR2 YSLEER. Vbeta (60) and Jbeta (13) primers were used in the PCR. TCRdb keeps only in-frame clones here, not all; method: immunoSEQ multiplex PCR. The table has 85,000 to 100,000 clones, roughly three quarters seen once. To note about this clone: Its antigen is currently unknown.

This clonotype originated in a woman aged 55-70 years in good health and CMV-seronegative. Material for sequencing was PBMCs. The chain joins TRBV4-3 to TRBJ2-5; D may be TRBD1 (6 bases). CDR3 in DNA: TGCGCCAGCAGCCATGGAACAGGGTTCCTCCAAGAGACCCAGTACTTC. Amino acid sequence: CASSHGTGFLQETQYF.